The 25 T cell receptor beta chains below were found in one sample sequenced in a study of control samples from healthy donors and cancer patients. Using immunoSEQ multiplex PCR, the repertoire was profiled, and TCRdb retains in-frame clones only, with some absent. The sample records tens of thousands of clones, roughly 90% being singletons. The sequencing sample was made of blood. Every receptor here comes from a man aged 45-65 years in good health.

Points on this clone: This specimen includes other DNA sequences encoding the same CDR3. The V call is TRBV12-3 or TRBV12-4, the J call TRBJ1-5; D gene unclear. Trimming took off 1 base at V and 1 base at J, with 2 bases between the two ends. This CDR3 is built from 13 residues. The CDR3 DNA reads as TGTGCCAGCAGTTTAGGCAGCAATCAGCCCCAGCATTTT. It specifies CASSLGSNQPQHF.

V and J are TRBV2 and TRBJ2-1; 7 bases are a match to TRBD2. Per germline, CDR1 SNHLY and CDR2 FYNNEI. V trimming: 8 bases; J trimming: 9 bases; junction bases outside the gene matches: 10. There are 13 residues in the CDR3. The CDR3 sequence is CASQAGLASEQFF. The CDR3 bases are TGTGCCAGCCAAGCGGGGTTGGCGAGTGAGCAGTTCTTC. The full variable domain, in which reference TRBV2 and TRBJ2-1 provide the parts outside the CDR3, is EPEVTQTPSHQVTQMGQEVILRCVPISNHLYFYWYRQILGQKVEFLVSFYNNEISEKSEIFDDQFSVERPDGSNFTLKIRSTKLEDSAMYFCASQAGLASEQFFGPGTRLTVL.

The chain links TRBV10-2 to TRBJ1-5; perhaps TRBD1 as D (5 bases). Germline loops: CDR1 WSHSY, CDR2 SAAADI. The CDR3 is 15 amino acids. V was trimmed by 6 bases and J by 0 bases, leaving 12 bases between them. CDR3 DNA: TGCGCCAGCAGCGAGACAGTTTATAGCAATCAGCCCCAGCATTTT. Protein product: CASSETVYSNQPQHF.

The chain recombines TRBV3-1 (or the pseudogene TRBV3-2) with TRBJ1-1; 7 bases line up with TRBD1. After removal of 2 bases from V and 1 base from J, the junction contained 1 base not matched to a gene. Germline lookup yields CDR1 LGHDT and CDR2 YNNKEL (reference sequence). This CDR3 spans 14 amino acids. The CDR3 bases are TGTGCCAGCAGCCAACAGGGGGGGAACACTGAAGCTTTCTTT. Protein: CASSQQGGNTEAFF.

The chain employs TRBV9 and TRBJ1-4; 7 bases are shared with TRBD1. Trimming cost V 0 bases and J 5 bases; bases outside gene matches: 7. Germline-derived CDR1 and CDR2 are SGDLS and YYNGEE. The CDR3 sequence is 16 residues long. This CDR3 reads CASSVGWDSLNEKLFF. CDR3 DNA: TGTGCCAGCAGCGTAGGATGGGACAGCTTAAATGAAAAACTGTTTTTT.

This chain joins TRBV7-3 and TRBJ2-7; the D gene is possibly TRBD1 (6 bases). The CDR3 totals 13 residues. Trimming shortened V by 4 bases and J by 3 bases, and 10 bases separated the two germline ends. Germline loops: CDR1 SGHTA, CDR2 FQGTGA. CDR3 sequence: CASSSPDSYEQYF. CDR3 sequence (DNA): TGTGCCAGCAGCTCGCCGGACAGCTACGAGCAGTACTTC.

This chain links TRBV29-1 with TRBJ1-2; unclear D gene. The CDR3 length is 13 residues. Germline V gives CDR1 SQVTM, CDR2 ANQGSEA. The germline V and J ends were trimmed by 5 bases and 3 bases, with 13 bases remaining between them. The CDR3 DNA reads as TGCAGCGTTAGTCAGGATGTATACTATGGCTACACCTTC. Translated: CSVSQDVYYGYTF.

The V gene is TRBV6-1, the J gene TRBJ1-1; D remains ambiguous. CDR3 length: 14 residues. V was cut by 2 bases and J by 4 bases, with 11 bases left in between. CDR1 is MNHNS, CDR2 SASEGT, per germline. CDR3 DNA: TGTGCCAGCAGTGAATATAGGGTCGGCACTGAAGCTTTCTTT. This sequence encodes CASSEYRVGTEAFF.

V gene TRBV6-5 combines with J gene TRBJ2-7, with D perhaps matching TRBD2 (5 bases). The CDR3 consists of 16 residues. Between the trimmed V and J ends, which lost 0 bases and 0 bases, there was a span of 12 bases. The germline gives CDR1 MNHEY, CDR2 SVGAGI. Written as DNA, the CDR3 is TGTGCCAGCAGTTACTCTCTAGCCTTAAGCTCCTACGAGCAGTACTTC. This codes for CASSYSLALSSYEQYF.

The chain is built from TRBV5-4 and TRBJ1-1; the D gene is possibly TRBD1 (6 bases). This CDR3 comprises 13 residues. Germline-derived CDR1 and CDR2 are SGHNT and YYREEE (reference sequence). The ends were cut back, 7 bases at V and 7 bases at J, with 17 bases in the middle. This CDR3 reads CASARGGQFEAFF. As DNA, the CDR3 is TGTGCCAGCGCCCGGGGCGGACAGTTTGAAGCTTTCTTT.

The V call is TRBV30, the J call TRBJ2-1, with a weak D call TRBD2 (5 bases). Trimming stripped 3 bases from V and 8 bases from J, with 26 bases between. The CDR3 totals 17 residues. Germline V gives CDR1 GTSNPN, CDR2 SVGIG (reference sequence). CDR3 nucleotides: TGTGCCTGGAGCGCCTGGGTTGCGGGTGGACCTCACGATGAGCAGTTCTTC. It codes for CAWSAWVAGGPHDEQFF.

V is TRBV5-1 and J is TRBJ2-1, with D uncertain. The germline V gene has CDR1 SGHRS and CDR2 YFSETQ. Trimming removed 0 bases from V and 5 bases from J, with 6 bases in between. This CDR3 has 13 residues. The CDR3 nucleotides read TGCGCCAGCAGCTTGGGGGTCAACAATGAGCAGTTCTTC. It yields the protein CASSLGVNNEQFF.

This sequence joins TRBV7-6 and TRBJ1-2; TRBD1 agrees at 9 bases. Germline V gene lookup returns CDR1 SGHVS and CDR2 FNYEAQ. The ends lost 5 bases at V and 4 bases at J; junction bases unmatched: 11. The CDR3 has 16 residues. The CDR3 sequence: CASSDNPSTGGYGYTF. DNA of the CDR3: TGTGCCAGCAGCGATAATCCCTCGACAGGGGGCTATGGCTACACCTTC.

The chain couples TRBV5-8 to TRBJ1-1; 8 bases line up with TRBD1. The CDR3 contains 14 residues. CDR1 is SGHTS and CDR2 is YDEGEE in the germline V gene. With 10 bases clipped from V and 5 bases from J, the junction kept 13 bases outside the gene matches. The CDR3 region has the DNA TGTGCCCCAACCAGGGGGCCGCGGGAGACTGAAGCTTTCTTT. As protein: CAPTRGPRETEAFF.

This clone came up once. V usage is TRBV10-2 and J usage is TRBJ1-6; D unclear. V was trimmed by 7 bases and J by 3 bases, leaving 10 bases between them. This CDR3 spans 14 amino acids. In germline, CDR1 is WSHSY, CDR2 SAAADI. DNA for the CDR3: TGCGCCAGCACCGAAATAGGCTATAATTCACCCCTCCACTTT. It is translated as CASTEIGYNSPLHF.

DNA for the CDR3: TGTGCCAGTAGTATCCGCGTACAGTCCATGAACACTGAAGCTTTCTTT. Translating it yields CASSIRVQSMNTEAFF. The chain couples TRBV19 to TRBJ1-1; D is unclear. The V end was cut by 3 bases, the J end by 0 bases, with 14 bases between. This CDR3 region has 16 residues. Germline V gene data show CDR1 as LNHDA and CDR2 as SQIVND (reference sequence). Drawing the rest from reference TRBV19 and TRBJ1-1, the complete variable domain is DGGITQSPKYLFRKEGQNVTLSCEQNLNHDAMYWYRQDPGQGLRLIYYSQIVNDFQKGDIAEGYSVSREKKESFPLTVTSAQKNPTAFYLCASSIRVQSMNTEAFFGQGTRLTVV.

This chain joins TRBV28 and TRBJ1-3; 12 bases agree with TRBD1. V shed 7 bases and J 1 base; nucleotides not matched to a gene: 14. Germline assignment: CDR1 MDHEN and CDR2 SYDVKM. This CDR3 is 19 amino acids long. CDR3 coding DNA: TGTGCCAGCAACCCGGGACAGGGGGCGAATCTGGGATCTGGAAACACCATATATTTT. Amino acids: CASNPGQGANLGSGNTIYF.

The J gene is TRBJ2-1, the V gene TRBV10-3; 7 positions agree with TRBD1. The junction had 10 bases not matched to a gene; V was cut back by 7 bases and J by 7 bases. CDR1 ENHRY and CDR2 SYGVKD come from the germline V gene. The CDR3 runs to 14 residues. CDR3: CAITRTGQSNEQFF. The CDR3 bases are TGTGCCATCACCCGGACAGGTCAATCGAATGAGCAGTTCTTC.

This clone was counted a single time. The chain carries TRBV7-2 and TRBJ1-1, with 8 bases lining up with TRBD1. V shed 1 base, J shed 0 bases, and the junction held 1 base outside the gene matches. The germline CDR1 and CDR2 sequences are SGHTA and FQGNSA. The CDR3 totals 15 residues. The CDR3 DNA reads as TGTGCCAGCAGCTTAGGGACAGGGTTGAACACTGAAGCTTTCTTT. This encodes CASSLGTGLNTEAFF.

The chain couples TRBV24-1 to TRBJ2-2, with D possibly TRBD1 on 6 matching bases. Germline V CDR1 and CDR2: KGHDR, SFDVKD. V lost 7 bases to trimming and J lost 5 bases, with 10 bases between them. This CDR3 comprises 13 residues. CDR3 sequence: CATRLGATGELFF. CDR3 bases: TGTGCCACCAGGCTGGGGGCGACCGGGGAGCTGTTTTTT.

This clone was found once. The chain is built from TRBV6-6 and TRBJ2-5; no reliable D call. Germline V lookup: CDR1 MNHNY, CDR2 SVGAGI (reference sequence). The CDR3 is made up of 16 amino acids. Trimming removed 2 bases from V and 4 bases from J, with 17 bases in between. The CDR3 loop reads CASSYTGPAVGETQYF. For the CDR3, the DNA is TGTGCCAGCAGTTACACTGGACCTGCGGTGGGAGAGACCCAGTACTTC.

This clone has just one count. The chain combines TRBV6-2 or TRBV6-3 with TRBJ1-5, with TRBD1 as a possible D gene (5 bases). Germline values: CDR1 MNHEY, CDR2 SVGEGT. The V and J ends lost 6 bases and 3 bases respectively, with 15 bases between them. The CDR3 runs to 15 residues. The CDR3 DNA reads TGTGCCAGCAGCCGCGGGGGTACGGTCAATCAGCCCCAGCATTTT. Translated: CASSRGGTVNQPQHF.

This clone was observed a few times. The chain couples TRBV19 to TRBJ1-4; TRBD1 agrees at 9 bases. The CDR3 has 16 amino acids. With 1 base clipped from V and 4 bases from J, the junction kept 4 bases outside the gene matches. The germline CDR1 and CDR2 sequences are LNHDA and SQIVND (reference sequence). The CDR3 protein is CASSIVTGQGNEKLFF. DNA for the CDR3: TGTGCCAGTAGTATAGTCACGGGACAGGGTAATGAAAAACTGTTTTTT.

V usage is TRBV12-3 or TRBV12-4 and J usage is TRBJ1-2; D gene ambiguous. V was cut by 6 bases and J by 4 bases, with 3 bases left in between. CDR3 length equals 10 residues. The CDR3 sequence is CASSGYGYTF. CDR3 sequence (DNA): TGTGCCAGCAGCGGCTATGGCTACACCTTC.

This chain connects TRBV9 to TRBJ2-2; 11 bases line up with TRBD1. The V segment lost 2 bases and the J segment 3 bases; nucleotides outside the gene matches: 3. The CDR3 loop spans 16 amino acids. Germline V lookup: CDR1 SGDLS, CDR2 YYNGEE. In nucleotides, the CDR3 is TGTGCCAGCAGCGTGGGACAGGGGGTCGACACCGGGGAGCTGTTTTTT. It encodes CASSVGQGVDTGELFF.